The clone carrying this T cell receptor beta chain occurred a few times. Antigen specificity is unknown. This entry is derived from a study of OX40 agonist ivuxolimab in advanced cancers. Study overall: Patients were dosed intravenously with ivuxolimab at 0.01 to 10 mg/kg every 2 weeks. Study results and limitations: A proportion of nonresponders additionally exhibited low normalized T-cell clonal expansion.

The CDR3 extends over 13 amino acids. V gave up 3 bases and J gave up 11 bases, with 17 bases separating them. CDR1 and CDR2 from the germline V gene are WNHNN and SYGVQD (reference sequence). Clones were read by immunoSEQ multiplex PCR, and TCRdb kept only the in-frame ones, dropping some. The sample contains more than 65,000 clones, roughly nine tenths of which appear only once. The chain carries TRBV10-1 and TRBJ2-7; no firm D call. The sample here was CD4+ or CD8+ T cells sorted from blood, taken in a trial of the OX40 agonist ivuxolimab. This receptor was identified in an adult with an advanced solid tumor such as melanoma, head and neck, liver or kidney cancer. The CDR3 nucleotides read TGCGCCAGCAGTGAAACTATCTCCTCCCAGAAGTACTTC. Encoded protein: CASSETISSQKYF.